This T cell receptor (beta chain) was obtained from a study of blood T cell repertoires in COVID-19 (dated by TCRdb to about 2020). At the level of the whole study: The collaborator samples originated in the United States, Italy and Spain and spanned the acute and convalescent phases of COVID-19. The samples were drawn from two sources: the first 160 participants of the ongoing ImmuneRACE study, and some 1,300 subjects contributed by 6 global collaborators. A de-identified subject ID, COVID-19 status, age in years and sex were almost always included in the sample metadata. Where available, HLA class I and class II types were taken from metadata supplied by the sample provider and were not determined by assay-based typing. A freely available public database, intended as a resource for researchers studying the immune response to SARS-CoV-2, is where the repertoires were released. The material from the prospective study consisted of cDNA or gDNA derived from T cells, B-cell-depleted T cells, or PBMCs. Subjects who had been exposed to COVID-19, were actively infected with it, or had recovered from it provided the deeply sampled blood TCRbeta repertoires that made up the dataset. Overall study outcomes, separate from this receptor: The quantity of clinical and demographic metadata differed by source and by participant and was supplied without curation.

V and J are truncated by 3 bases and 9 bases respectively, leaving an intervening sequence of 11 bases. Taken from cysteine to phenylalanine, the CDR3 has 12 residues. The sequence is cut down to CDR3 DNA, 36 bases in frame from base 1. With regard to this clone: Its antigen target is currently unknown. There are no base qualities to consult, and no much larger clone falls within one base.

TCRbeta CDR3 regions were amplified from genomic DNA by means of the immunoSEQ Assay, a bias-controlled multiplex PCR. Turning to the authors' computational methods: Within the assay, amplification of reference gene primers was used to estimate how many nucleated cells each sample contained. To quantify the absolute abundance of each unique TCRbeta CDR3 rearrangement, sequence reads were collapsed and filtered. For each sample, productive Simpson clonality was calculated by taking the square root of Simpson's diversity index across productive rearrangements. Sourced from immuneACCESS, this table was stored by TCRdb with only in-frame sequences that have V and J called. A share of the clones is absent; for the studies checked, an unresolved V gene accounts for under half, and the remainder has no known explanation. V, J and clone size were drawn from that table, and D and trimming were deduced from the DNA. A total of 200,000 to 250,000 clones appear in this sample, roughly 84% of them only once. Clones ranked in the top ten supply over 0.95% of the sample.

Each collaborating institution followed its own protocols to collect whole blood in K2EDTA tubes. For TCRbeta analysis, collaborators shipped samples as frozen whole blood, isolated PBMCs, or DNA extracted from either of those sample types. The source of this sequence is a man aged 40-49 years with acute or convalescent COVID-19. Sequencing was carried out using peripheral blood. The rearrangement joined TRBV12-3 or TRBV12-4 to TRBJ1-2, and the D gene may be TRBD1, 6 bases matching. The CDR3 loop reads CASSFGQRSYTF. The DNA reads as follows: TGTGCCAGCAGTTTCGGACAGCGAAGCTACACCTTC.